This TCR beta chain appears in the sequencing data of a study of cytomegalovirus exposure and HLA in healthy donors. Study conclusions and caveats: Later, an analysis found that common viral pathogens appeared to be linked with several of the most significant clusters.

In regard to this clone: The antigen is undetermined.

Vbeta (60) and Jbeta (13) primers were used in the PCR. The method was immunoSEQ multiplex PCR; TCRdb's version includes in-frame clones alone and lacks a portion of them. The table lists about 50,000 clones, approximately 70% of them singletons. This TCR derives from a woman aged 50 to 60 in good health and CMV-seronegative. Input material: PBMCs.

The CDR3 is CASSLEGTGYNEQFF. The CDR3 coding sequence is TGTGCCAGCAGCTTAGAAGGGACAGGTTACAATGAGCAGTTCTTC. The chain employs TRBV11-2 and TRBJ2-1; 8 bases agree with TRBD1. In germline, CDR1 is SGHAT, CDR2 FQNNGV. With 0 bases clipped from V and 4 bases from J, the junction kept 2 bases outside the gene matches. CDR3 size: 15 residues.